A selection of T cell receptor beta chains follows, all from one sample in a study of regulatory T cells in long-lasting Graves disease. In TCRdb, the multiplex PCR reads were re-called with MiXCR into one record per CDR3 protein. The table records over 350,000 distinct CDR3 sequences, 20% to 25% of them present only once. Source: peripheral blood mononuclear cells (PBMCs), taken when the disease was refractory, from a patient treated with antithyroid drugs. Source of these receptors: a female donor with Graves disease. The CDR3 runs from the conserved cysteine through the conserved F or W. The D gene is left open where the match is weak. Rows give clone size only sometimes, using once, few, many, or a class for an expanded clone.

v_gene	d_gene	abundance	j_gene	CDR3aa	CDR3nt
TRBV10-3	.	many	TRBJ1-2	CAIRGRSDSNYGYTF	TGTGCCATCAGGGGACGGTCGGACAGCAACTATGGCTACACCTTC
TRBV20-1	.	.	TRBJ2-6	CSARVGSLGIGANVLTF	TGCAGTGCTAGAGTTGGCAGCCTGGGGATTGGGGCCAACGTCCTGACTTTC
TRBV28	TRBD2	many	TRBJ2-2	CASSLAGGGTGELFF	TGTGCCAGTTCCTTGGCGGGAGGAGGCACCGGGGAGCTGTTTTTT
TRBV12-3/TRBV12-4	TRBD1	.	TRBJ1-1	CASSGQEGMNTEAFF	TGTGCCAGCAGCGGACAGGAAGGAATGAACACTGAAGCTTTCTTT
TRBV12-3/TRBV12-4	.	.	TRBJ2-2	CASSSGALIDTGELFF	TGTGCCAGCAGCTCCGGGGCGCTGATTGACACCGGGGAGCTGTTTTTT
TRBV14	.	.	TRBJ2-5	CASSQAWGTQETQYF	TGTGCCAGCAGCCAAGCATGGGGAACCCAAGAGACCCAGTACTTC
TRBV4-3	.	.	TRBJ1-2	CASSQFPFYGYTF	TGCGCCAGCAGCCAATTTCCCTTTTATGGCTACACCTTC
TRBV12-3/TRBV12-4	TRBD1	many	TRBJ2-7	CASSPTGAYEQYF	TGTGCCAGCAGTCCGACAGGGGCCTACGAGCAGTACTTC
TRBV3-1	TRBD2	few	TRBJ2-2	CASSQGPSQRETNTGELFF	TGTGCCAGCAGCCAAGGCCCCTCCCAGCGGGAGACGAACACCGGGGAGCTGTTTTTT
TRBV29-1	.	few	TRBJ2-7	CSVETESSYEQYF	TGCAGCGTTGAAACAGAGAGCTCCTACGAGCAGTACTTC
TRBV7-9	.	few	TRBJ2-7	CASSPTSGEQYF	TGTGCCAGCAGCCCTACCTCGGGCGAGCAGTACTTC
TRBV5-6	TRBD2	.	TRBJ2-3	CASSSQGLAGEGDTQYF	TGTGCCAGCAGCTCCCAAGGACTAGCGGGAGAGGGAGATACGCAGTATTTT
TRBV3-1	.	.	TRBJ2-5	CASTSTNQETQYF	TGTGCCAGCACCTCGACAAACCAAGAGACCCAGTACTTC
TRBV5-1	TRBD1	once	TRBJ2-1	CASSWGQGGTEQFF	TGCGCCAGCAGCTGGGGACAGGGAGGTACTGAGCAGTTCTTC
TRBV28	.	many	TRBJ1-5	CASRPTGTNQPQHF	TGTGCCAGCAGGCCGACCGGGACAAATCAGCCCCAGCATTTT
TRBV11-2	TRBD1	.	TRBJ1-1	CASSWPRGQSNTEAFF	TGTGCCAGCAGCTGGCCCAGGGGACAGTCGAACACTGAAGCTTTCTTT